These 8 T cell receptor beta chains were sequenced from one sample in a study of cytomegalovirus exposure and HLA in healthy donors. PCR primers comprised 60 Vbeta and 13 Jbeta primers. Profiled with immunoSEQ multiplex PCR; TCRdb holds only in-frame clones, not every one. The table lists about 190,000 clones, 65% to 85% of them singletons. The specimen sequenced was PBMCs. The source is a male donor in good health and CMV-seronegative.

The V call is TRBV5-4, the J call TRBJ2-3; TRBD1 is a possible D gene (6 bases). The germline V and J ends were trimmed by 1 base and 2 bases, with 14 bases remaining between them. The CDR3 runs 16 residues. Germline CDR1 SGHNT, CDR2 YYREEE (reference sequence). The CDR3 DNA reads as TGTGCCAGCAGCTTGACTAGGGGGACCTCCACAGATACGCAGTATTTT. Translating gives CASSLTRGTSTDTQYF. Variable domain in full (rest from reference TRBV5-4 and TRBJ2-3): ETGVTQSPTHLIKTRGQQVTLRCSSQSGHNTVSWYQQALGQGPQFIFQYYREEENGRGNFPPRFSGLQFPNYSSELNVNALELDDSALYLCASSLTRGTSTDTQYFGPGTRLTVL.

The J gene is TRBJ2-3, the V gene TRBV9; possible D gene TRBD1, 5 bases. The germline V gene has CDR1 SGDLS and CDR2 YYNGEE. The V end lost 0 bases, the J end lost 1 base, and 12 bases lay between the germline ends. CDR3 length: 16 amino acids. DNA of the CDR3: TGTGCCAGCAGCGTAGACTTAGGGGTGGGCACAGATACGCAGTATTTT. It encodes CASSVDLGVGTDTQYF.

This chain connects TRBV5-1 to TRBJ2-5; TRBD2 matches 9 bases. TRBJ2-7 explains the end of the DNA better; the J call may be wrong. Germline V lookup: CDR1 SGHRS, CDR2 YFSETQ. This CDR3 comprises 14 residues. This CDR3 reads CASSLSGGSYEQYF. CDR3 coding DNA: TGCGCCAGCAGCCTTAGCGGGGGATCCTACGAGCAGTACTTC.

V usage is TRBV30 and J usage is TRBJ1-2; D might be TRBD1 (5 bases). This CDR3 is built from 11 residues. Germline V gene lookup returns CDR1 GTSNPN and CDR2 SVGIG (reference sequence). Trimming left V 4 bases short and J 8 bases short, with 11 bases between. DNA of the CDR3: TGTGCCTGGACCCCGCAGGGAGGCTACACCTTC. This gives the protein CAWTPQGGYTF.

The chain uses TRBV19 and TRBJ1-4; a weak D match, TRBD1 (6 bases). The CDR3 has 14 amino acids. In germline, CDR1 is LNHDA, CDR2 SQIVND (reference sequence). Trimming took off 6 bases at V and 7 bases at J, with 15 bases between the two ends. CDR3: CASRPLGQSEKLFF. The CDR3 nucleotides are TGTGCCAGTAGGCCCCTCGGACAGTCTGAAAAACTGTTTTTT.

This CDR3 reads CASSLGQINQPQHF. The CDR3 nucleotides read TGTGCCAGCAGTTTAGGGCAGATCAATCAGCCCCAGCATTTT. The V and J genes are TRBV28 and TRBJ1-5, with D unclear. The CDR3 length is 14 residues. The V end lost 2 bases, the J end lost 3 bases, and 8 bases lay between the germline ends. Germline assignment: CDR1 MDHEN and CDR2 SYDVKM.

V and J are TRBV28 and TRBJ1-5; no firm D call. Looked up from germline, CDR1 is MDHEN and CDR2 is SYDVKM. The ends were cut back, 5 bases at V and 0 bases at J, with 14 bases in the middle. CDR3 length: 16 residues. The CDR3 sequence: CASSPPGSLSNQPQHF. CDR3 in DNA: TGTGCCAGCAGTCCCCCGGGGTCTCTTAGCAATCAGCCCCAGCATTTT. Full variable domain (outside the CDR3, taken from reference TRBV28 and TRBJ1-5): DVKVTQSSRYLVKRTGEKVFLECVQDMDHENMFWYRQDPGLGLRLIYFSYDVKMKEKGDIPEGYSVSREKKERFSLILESASTNQTSMYLCASSPPGSLSNQPQHFGDGTRLSIL.

The J gene is TRBJ2-3, the V gene TRBV2; 10 bases fit TRBD2. Germline values: CDR1 SNHLY, CDR2 FYNNEI. After removal of 2 bases from V and 5 bases from J, the junction contained 4 bases not matched to a gene. The CDR3 contains 15 residues. CDR3 amino acids: CASSELAGVGDTQYF. CDR3 coding DNA: TGTGCCAGCAGTGAACTAGCGGGAGTGGGAGATACGCAGTATTTT.